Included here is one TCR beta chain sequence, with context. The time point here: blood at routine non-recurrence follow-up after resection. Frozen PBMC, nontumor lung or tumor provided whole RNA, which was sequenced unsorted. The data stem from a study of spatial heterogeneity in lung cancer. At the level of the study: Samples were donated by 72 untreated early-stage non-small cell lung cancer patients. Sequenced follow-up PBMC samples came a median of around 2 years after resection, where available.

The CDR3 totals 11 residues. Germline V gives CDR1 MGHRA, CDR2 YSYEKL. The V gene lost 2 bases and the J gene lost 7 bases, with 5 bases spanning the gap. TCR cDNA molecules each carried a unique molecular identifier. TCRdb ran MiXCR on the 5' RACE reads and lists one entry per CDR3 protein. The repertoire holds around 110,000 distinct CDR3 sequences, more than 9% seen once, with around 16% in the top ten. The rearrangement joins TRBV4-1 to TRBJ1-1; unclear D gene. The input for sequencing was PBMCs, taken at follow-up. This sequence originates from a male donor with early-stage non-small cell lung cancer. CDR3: CASSQMDEAFF. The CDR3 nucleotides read TGCGCCAGCAGCCAAATGGATGAAGCTTTCTTT.